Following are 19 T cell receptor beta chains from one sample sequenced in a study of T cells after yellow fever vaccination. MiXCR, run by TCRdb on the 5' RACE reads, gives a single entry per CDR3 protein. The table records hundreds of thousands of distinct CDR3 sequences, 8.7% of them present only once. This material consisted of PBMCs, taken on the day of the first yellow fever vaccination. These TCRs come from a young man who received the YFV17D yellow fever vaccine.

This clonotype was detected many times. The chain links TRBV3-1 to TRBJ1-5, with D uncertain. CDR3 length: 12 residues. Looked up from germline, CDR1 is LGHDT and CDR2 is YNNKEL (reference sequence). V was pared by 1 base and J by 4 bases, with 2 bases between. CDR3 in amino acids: CASSQANQPQHF. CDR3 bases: TGTGCCAGCAGCCAAGCGAATCAGCCCCAGCATTTT.

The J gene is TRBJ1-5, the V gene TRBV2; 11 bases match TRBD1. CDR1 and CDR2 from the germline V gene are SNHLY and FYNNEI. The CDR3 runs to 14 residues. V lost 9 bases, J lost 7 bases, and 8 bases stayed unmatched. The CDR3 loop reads CASTGQGAGQPQHF. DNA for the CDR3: TGTGCCAGTACCGGACAGGGGGCAGGACAGCCCCAGCATTTT.

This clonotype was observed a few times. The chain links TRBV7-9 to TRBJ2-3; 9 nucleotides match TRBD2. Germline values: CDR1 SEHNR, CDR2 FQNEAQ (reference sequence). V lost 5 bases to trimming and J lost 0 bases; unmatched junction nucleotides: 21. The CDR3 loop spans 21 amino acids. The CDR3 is CASSLLTSGLEGESSTDTQYF. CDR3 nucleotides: TGTGCCAGCAGCCTCCTGACTAGCGGACTCGAGGGGGAGTCTAGCACAGATACGCAGTATTTT.

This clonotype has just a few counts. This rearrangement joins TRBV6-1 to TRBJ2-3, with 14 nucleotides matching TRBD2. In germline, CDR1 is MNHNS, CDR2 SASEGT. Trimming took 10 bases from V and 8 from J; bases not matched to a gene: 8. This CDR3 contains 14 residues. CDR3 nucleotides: TGTGCCACCCGACTAGCGGGGGGGGGACGTACGCAGTATTTT. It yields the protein CATRLAGGGRTQYF.

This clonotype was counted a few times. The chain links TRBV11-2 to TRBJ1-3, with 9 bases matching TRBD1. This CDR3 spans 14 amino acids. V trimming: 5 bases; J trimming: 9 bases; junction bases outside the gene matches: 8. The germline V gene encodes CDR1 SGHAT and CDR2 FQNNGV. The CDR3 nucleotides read TGTGCCAGCAGCCGGACAGGGGAGGGTAGCACCATATATTTT. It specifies CASSRTGEGSTIYF.

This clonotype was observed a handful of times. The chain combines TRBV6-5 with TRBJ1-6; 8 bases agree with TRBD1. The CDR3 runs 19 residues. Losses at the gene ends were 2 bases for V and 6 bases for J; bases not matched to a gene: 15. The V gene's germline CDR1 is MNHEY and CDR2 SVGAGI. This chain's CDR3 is CASSYGGGRGPGGNSPLHF. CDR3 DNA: TGTGCCAGCAGTTACGGCGGCGGCAGGGGGCCGGGGGGTAATTCACCCCTCCACTTT.

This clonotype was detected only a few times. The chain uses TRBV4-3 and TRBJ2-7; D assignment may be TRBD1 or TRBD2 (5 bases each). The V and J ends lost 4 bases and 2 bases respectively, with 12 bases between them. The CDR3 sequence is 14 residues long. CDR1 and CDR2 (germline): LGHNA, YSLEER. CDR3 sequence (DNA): TGCGCCAGCAGCCTAGGGACGCGACCCTACGAGCAGTACTTC. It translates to CASSLGTRPYEQYF.

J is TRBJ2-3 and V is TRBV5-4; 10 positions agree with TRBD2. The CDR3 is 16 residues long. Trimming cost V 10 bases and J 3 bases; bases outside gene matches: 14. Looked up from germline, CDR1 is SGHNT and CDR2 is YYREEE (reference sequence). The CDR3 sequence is CAGSEERGGVTDTQYF. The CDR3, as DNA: TGTGCCGGCTCCGAGGAGCGGGGGGGCGTGACAGATACGCAGTATTTT.

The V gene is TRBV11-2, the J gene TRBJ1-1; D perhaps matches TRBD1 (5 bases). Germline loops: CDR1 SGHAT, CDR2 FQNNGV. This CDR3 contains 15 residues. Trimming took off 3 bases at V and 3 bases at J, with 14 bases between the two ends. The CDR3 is CASSFWDGRDTEAFF. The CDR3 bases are TGTGCCAGCAGCTTCTGGGACGGACGTGACACTGAAGCTTTCTTT.

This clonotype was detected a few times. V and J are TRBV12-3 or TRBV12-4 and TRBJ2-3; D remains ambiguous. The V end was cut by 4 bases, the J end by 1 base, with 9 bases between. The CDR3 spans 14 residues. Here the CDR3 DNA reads TGTGCCAGCAGTTCTATCCTACGCACAGATACGCAGTATTTT. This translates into CASSSILRTDTQYF.

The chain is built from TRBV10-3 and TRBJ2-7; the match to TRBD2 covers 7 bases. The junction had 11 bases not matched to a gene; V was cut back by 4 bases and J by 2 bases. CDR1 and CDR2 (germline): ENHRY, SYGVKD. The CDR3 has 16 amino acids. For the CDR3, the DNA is TGTGCCATCAGTGTTTCCCCCGGGACTACAACCTACGAGCAGTACTTC. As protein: CAISVSPGTTTYEQYF.

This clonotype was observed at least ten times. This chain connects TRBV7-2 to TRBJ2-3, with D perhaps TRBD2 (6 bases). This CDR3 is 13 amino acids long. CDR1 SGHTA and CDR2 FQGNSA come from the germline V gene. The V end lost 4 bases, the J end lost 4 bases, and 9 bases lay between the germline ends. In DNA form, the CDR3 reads TGTGCCAGCAGCTCCAGGGAGGCAGATACGCAGTATTTT. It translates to CASSSREADTQYF.

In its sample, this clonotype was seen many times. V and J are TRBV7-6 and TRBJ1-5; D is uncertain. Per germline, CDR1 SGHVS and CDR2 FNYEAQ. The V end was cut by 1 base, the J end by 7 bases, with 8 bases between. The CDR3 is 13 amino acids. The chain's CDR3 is CASSLVRGQPQHF. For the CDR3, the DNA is TGTGCCAGCAGCTTAGTTAGAGGGCAGCCCCAGCATTTT.

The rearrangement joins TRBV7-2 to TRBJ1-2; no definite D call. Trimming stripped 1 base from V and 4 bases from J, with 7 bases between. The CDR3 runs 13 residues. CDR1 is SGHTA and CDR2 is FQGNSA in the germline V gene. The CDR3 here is CASSLGAVYGYTF. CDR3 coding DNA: TGTGCCAGCAGCTTAGGGGCAGTCTATGGCTACACCTTC.

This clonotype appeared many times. The CDR3 DNA follows: TGTGCCAGCAGTGACGGGACTAGCACCGGGGAGCTGTTTTTT. Protein: CASSDGTSTGELFF. The chain joins TRBV6-4 to TRBJ2-2; TRBD2 matches at 8 bases. CDR3 length: 14 residues. Germline CDR1 reads MRHNA; CDR2 reads SNTAGT. The V and J ends lost 2 bases and 4 bases, in that order; junction bases with no gene match: 0.

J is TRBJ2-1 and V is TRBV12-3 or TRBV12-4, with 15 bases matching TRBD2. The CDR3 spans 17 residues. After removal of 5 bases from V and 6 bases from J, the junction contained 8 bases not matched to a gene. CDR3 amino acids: CASSPRTSGGVSNEQFF. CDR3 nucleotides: TGTGCCAGCAGTCCTCGGACTAGCGGGGGGGTTAGCAATGAGCAGTTCTTC.

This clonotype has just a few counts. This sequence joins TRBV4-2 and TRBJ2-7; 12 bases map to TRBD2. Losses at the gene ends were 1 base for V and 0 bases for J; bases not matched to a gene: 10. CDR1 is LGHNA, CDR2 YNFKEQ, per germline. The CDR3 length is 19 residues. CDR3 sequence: CASSQVTSGGTTYSYEQYF. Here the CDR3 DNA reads TGTGCCAGCAGCCAAGTTACTAGCGGGGGGACTACCTACTCCTACGAGCAGTACTTC.

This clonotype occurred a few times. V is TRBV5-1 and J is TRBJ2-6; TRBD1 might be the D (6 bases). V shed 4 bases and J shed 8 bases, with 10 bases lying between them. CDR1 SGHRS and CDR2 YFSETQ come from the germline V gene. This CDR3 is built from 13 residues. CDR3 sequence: CASSLRGTNVLTF. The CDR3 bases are TGCGCCAGCAGCCTCAGGGGAACCAACGTCCTGACTTTC.

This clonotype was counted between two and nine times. CDR3 protein: CASSPGQGDRATIYF. Here the CDR3 DNA reads TGTGCCAGCTCACCGGGACAGGGGGACCGAGCCACCATATATTTT. The chain has TRBV18 and TRBJ1-3; 11 bases line up with TRBD1. Germline CDR1 reads KGHSH; CDR2 reads LQKENI. The CDR3 covers 15 residues. J was trimmed by 9 bases and V by 3 bases; bases with no gene match: 7.